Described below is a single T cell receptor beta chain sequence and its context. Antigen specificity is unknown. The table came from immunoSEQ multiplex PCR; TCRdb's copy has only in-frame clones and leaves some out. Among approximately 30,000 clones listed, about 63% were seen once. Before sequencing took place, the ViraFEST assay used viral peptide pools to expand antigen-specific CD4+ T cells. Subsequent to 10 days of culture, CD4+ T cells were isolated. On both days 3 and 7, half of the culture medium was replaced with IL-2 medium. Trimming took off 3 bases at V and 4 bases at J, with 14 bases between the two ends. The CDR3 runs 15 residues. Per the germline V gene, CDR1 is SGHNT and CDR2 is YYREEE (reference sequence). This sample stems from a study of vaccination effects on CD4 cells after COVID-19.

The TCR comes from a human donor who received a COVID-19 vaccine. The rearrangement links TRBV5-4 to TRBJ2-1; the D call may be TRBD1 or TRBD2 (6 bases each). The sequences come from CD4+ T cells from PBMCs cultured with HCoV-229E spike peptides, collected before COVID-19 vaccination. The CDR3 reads CASSSTQGLYNEQFF. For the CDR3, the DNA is TGTGCCAGCAGCTCCACACAGGGACTTTACAATGAGCAGTTCTTC.